This TCR beta chain comes out of a study of control samples from healthy donors and cancer patients (dated by TCRdb to the early 2020s). CDR1 and CDR2 are drawn from the germline V gene (reference sequence): LNHDA, SQIVND. At the junction V is shortened by 5 bases and J by 6 bases, with 17 bases in between. The CDR3 runs 15 amino acids, cysteine and phenylalanine included. Only CDR3 DNA is held: 45 bases, read in frame from base 1. In regard to this clone: Its recognized antigen is unknown. No base-level quality is on record; no much larger clone is a single base apart.

The protocol used for the library was the immunoSEQ multiplex PCR assay. TCRdb stores this immuneACCESS table with in-frame sequences only. Part of the clones is absent; in the studies checked, under half of the shortfall reflects unresolved V genes, and no reason is known for the rest. For this sample there are approximately 37,000 clones; about 94% appear just once. The ten largest clonotypes hold around 3.6% of the sample. Sequencing was performed on blood. This clonotype originated in a woman between 45 and 60 years old in good health. The chain couples TRBV19 to TRBJ2-1; tentative D gene TRBD2, with 5 bases matching. The nucleotides are TGTGCCAGTAGTCCGACCGGGCCGGCGGGCAATGAGCAGTTCTTC. Its protein product is CASSPTGPAGNEQFF.